A single sample gave rise to the 12 T cell receptor beta chains below, sequenced in a study of blood T cells in healthy people across ages. A second PCR of 7 to 11 cycles used a sample-barcoded 5' primer and a J-beta primer mix. TCRdb reanalysed the 5' RACE reads using MiXCR and keeps one entry per CDR3 protein. This sample has about 970,000 distinct CDR3 sequences, with 51% found just once. The material sequenced was blood. The receptors were gathered from a woman in her sixties or seventies in good health.

This chain connects TRBV29-1 to TRBJ1-2; 7 nucleotides line up with TRBD1. V was pared by 8 bases and J by 4 bases, with 10 bases of the junction left unmatched. This CDR3 has 13 amino acids. Per the germline V gene, CDR1 is SQVTM and CDR2 is ANQGSEA. DNA of the CDR3: TGCAGCTTCCGACAGGGATGGGTCTATGGCTACACCTTC. Its protein is CSFRQGWVYGYTF.

Remarks on this clonotype: The junction departs from the called germline gene at one end, perhaps through a read error. The CDR3 DNA reads TGTGTCAGCAGCGTAGGAGGCGATACCTACGAGCAGTACTTC. Residues: CVSSVGGDTYEQYF. The V and J genes are TRBV9 and TRBJ2-7; TRBD2 is a possible D gene (5 bases). The CDR3 runs 14 residues. The germline CDR1 and CDR2 sequences are SGDLS and YYNGEE.

V and J are TRBV6-6 and TRBJ2-3; 7 bases match TRBD2. The CDR3 totals 15 residues. J gave up 2 bases and V 1 base, and 3 bases lay outside the gene matches. Germline CDR1 MNHNY, CDR2 SVGAGI (reference sequence). The CDR3 DNA reads as TGTGCCAGCAGTTACTATGGGACTAACACAGATACGCAGTATTTT. Encoded protein: CASSYYGTNTDTQYF.

This clonotype came up many times. The gene calls are TRBV6-1 and TRBJ2-5; TRBD2 might be the D (6 bases). The length of the CDR3 is 15 residues. Trimming took 4 bases from V and 2 from J, leaving 14 bases between them. The germline gives CDR1 MNHNS, CDR2 SASEGT. CDR3 sequence reads: CASSGVSGTQETQYF. In nucleotides, the CDR3 is TGTGCCAGCAGTGGTGTTAGCGGAACTCAAGAGACCCAGTACTTC.

CDR3 DNA: TGTGCCAGCAGCCAATTCGAGGGCATGGGCGAGCAGTACTTC. Residues: CASSQFEGMGEQYF. The chain joins TRBV3-1 to TRBJ2-7; D perhaps matches TRBD2 (5 bases). The V gene lost 2 bases and the J gene lost 6 bases, with 14 bases spanning the gap. The CDR3 consists of 14 residues. From germline, CDR1 is LGHDT and CDR2 YNNKEL (reference sequence).

In regard to this clonotype: A much larger clone differs by one base, so this may be a read error. The chain is built from TRBV9 and TRBJ2-7; 10 bases match TRBD2. The V gene's germline CDR1 is SGDLS and CDR2 YYNGEE. The CDR3 is 16 amino acids. Trimming cost V 3 bases and J 1 base; bases outside gene matches: 7. CDR3 nucleotides: TGTGCCAGCAGCGCTGGAAGCGGGGGGGATTCCTACGAGCAGTACTTC. It is translated as CASSAGSGGDSYEQYF.

The chain joins TRBV4-1 to TRBJ2-4, with D tentatively TRBD2 (6 bases). The DNA end favors TRBJ2-7, so the J call may be wrong. This CDR3 is built from 18 residues. Germline CDR1 is MGHRA and CDR2 is YSYEKL. In DNA, the CDR3 is TGCGCCAGCAGCCAATTTGGGCTGGCGGGAAGAGGCAGGTACGAGCAGTACTTC. It translates to CASSQFGLAGRGRYEQYF.

The J gene is TRBJ1-2, the V gene TRBV12-3 or TRBV12-4, with D perhaps TRBD1 (5 bases). The V gene lost 6 bases and the J gene lost 7 bases, with 12 bases spanning the gap. The CDR3 length is 12 residues. The CDR3 DNA sequence: TGTGCCAGCAGCCAGGCCGGGGGTGGCTACACCTTC. Residues: CASSQAGGGYTF.

This rearrangement joins TRBV12-3 or TRBV12-4 to TRBJ2-7; D is unclear. This CDR3 comprises 15 residues. V was cut by 2 bases and J by 5 bases, with 16 bases left in between. The CDR3 loop reads CASSLPRRAVDEQYF. DNA for the CDR3: TGTGCCAGCAGTTTACCGCGACGGGCAGTCGACGAGCAGTACTTC.

This clonotype was recorded a few times. The gene calls are TRBV15 and TRBJ2-7; D call uncertain. Per the germline V gene, CDR1 is LNHNV and CDR2 is YYDKDF (reference sequence). The CDR3 runs to 14 residues. Trimming cost V 9 bases and J 4 bases, with 19 bases left between them. CDR3 residues: CATPIRHHGYEQYF. As DNA, the CDR3 is TGTGCCACACCAATACGACATCATGGATACGAGCAGTACTTC.

This clonotype has only one observation. The chain is built from TRBV20-1 and TRBJ2-7; possible D gene TRBD1, 5 bases. Per germline, CDR1 DFQATT and CDR2 SNEGSKA (reference sequence). This CDR3 has 12 amino acids. Deletions cut 0 bases from V and 9 bases from J, with 12 bases between. CDR3 nucleotide sequence: TGCAGTGCTAGAGAACCACAGGTGGGGCAGTACTTC. Residues: CSAREPQVGQYF.

This clonotype was seen a handful of times. The gene calls are TRBV12-3 or TRBV12-4 and TRBJ2-5, with D possibly TRBD1 on 6 matching bases. Between the trimmed V and J ends, which lost 6 bases and 1 base, there was a span of 15 bases. CDR3 length: 15 amino acids. CDR3 protein: CASRQDRLTQETQYF. The CDR3 DNA reads as TGTGCCAGCAGACAGGACAGACTAACCCAAGAGACCCAGTACTTC.